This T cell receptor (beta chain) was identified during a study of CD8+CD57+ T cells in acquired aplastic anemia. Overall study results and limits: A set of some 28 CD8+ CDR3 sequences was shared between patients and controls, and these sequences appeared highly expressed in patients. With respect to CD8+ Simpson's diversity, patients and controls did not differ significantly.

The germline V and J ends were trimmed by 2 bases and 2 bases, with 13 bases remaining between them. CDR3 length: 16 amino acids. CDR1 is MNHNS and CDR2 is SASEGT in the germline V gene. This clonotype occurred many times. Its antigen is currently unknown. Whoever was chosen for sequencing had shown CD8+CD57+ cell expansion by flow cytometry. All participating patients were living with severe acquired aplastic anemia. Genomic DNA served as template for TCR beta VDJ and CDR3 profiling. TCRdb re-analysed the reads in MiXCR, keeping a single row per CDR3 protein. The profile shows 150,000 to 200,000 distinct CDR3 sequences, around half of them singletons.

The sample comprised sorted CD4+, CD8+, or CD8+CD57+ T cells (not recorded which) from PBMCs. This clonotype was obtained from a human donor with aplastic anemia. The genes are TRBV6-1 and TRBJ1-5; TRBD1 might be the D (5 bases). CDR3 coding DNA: TGTGCCAGCAGTGAATCCAGGGAATGGCGCAATCAGCCCCAGCATTTT. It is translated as CASSESREWRNQPQHF.